The 10 T cell receptor beta chains presented below share a single source sample, sequenced in a study of lymphopenia after photon versus proton radiotherapy. Here immunoSEQ multiplex PCR was the method, and the copy in TCRdb shows in-frame clones only, minus some. Of around 27,000 clones listed, around 90% are singletons. Sequenced material: peripheral blood, taken from a patient treated with photon-based radiotherapy. All receptors come from a woman in her forties or fifties with cholangiocarcinoma.

V is TRBV6-6 and J is TRBJ1-1; possibly TRBD1 for D (6 bases). The germline CDR1 and CDR2 sequences are MNHNY and SVGAGI (reference sequence). The V and J ends lost 6 bases and 3 bases respectively, with 11 bases between them. CDR3 length: 13 residues. This CDR3 reads CASSPDRYTEAFF. The CDR3 DNA sequence: TGTGCCAGCAGCCCGGACAGATACACTGAAGCTTTCTTT.

This chain joins TRBV11-2 and TRBJ2-7, with 8 bases that match TRBD1. The CDR3 totals 17 residues. In germline, CDR1 is SGHAT, CDR2 FQNNGV. Germline trimming cut 4 bases from V and 1 base from J; bases unmatched to any gene: 12. The chain's CDR3 is CASSSRVQGARSYEQYF. The CDR3 region has the DNA TGTGCCAGCAGCTCCCGGGTTCAGGGGGCCAGATCCTACGAGCAGTACTTC.

The chain employs TRBV6-5 and TRBJ2-5; D might be TRBD1 (7 bases). The germline V gene encodes CDR1 MNHEY and CDR2 SVGAGI. The CDR3 spans 13 residues. The V and J ends lost 4 bases and 5 bases respectively, with 11 bases between them. The CDR3 region is CASSFAGGETQYF. CDR3 sequence (DNA): TGTGCCAGCAGTTTCGCAGGGGGGGAGACCCAGTACTTC.

This chain connects TRBV13 to TRBJ1-3; a possible D gene is TRBD1 (6 bases). Trimming pared 5 bases from V and 4 bases from J, leaving 21 bases between. This CDR3 contains 17 residues. CDR1 PRHDT and CDR2 FYEKMQ come from the germline V gene (reference sequence). CDR3 loop: CASSKEGGDESGNTIYF. The CDR3 DNA is TGTGCCAGCAGCAAAGAAGGGGGGGATGAGTCGGGAAACACCATATATTTT.

The chain carries TRBV6-5 and TRBJ2-7, with 8 bases lining up with TRBD1. This CDR3 is built from 14 residues. J lost 1 base, V lost 6 bases, and 5 bases had no gene match. The germline CDR1 and CDR2 sequences are MNHEY and SVGAGI. CDR3 bases: TGTGCCAGCAGGAGACAGGGGCCGTCCTACGAGCAGTACTTC. This encodes CASRRQGPSYEQYF.

J is TRBJ1-1 and V is TRBV6-5, with 8 bases identical to TRBD1. This CDR3 comprises 16 residues. Germline V gene data show CDR1 as MNHEY and CDR2 as SVGAGI. Germline trimming cut 0 bases from V and 1 base from J; bases unmatched to any gene: 4. In nucleotides, the CDR3 is TGTGCCAGCAGTTACTCGTGGACAGGGAGGAACACTGAAGCTTTCTTT. As protein: CASSYSWTGRNTEAFF.

V and J are TRBV5-1 and TRBJ1-2; D is possibly TRBD1 (6 bases). Deletions cut 1 base from V and 7 bases from J, with 11 bases between. Germline V lookup: CDR1 SGHRS, CDR2 YFSETQ. The CDR3 runs 13 residues. CDR3 sequence reads: CASSLQGLVGYTF. CDR3 in DNA: TGCGCCAGCAGCTTGCAGGGGCTTGTTGGCTACACCTTC.

The J gene is TRBJ2-5, the V gene TRBV7-2; D is ambiguous. CDR1 SGHTA and CDR2 FQGNSA come from the germline V gene. The CDR3 is 15 residues long. Trimming stripped 1 base from V and 5 bases from J, with 14 bases between. The CDR3 DNA follows: TGTGCCAGCAGCTTAGGGGTCTTTGTAAGGGAGACCCAGTACTTC. Translating it yields CASSLGVFVRETQYF. Full variable domain (rest looked up from reference TRBV7-2 and TRBJ2-5): GAGVSQSPSNKVTEKGKDVELRCDPISGHTALYWYRQSLGQGLEFLIYFQGNSAPDKSGLPSDRFSAERTGGSVSTLTIQRTQQEDSAVYLCASSLGVFVRETQYFGPGTRLLVL.

This clone was counted once. The chain joins TRBV4-3 to TRBJ2-3; 7 nucleotides line up with TRBD2. V lost 0 bases and J lost 0; bases outside the gene matches: 3. Germline V lookup: CDR1 LGHNA, CDR2 YSLEER. The CDR3 is 16 amino acids. CDR3: CASSQDAAGSTDTQYF. CDR3 nucleotides: TGCGCCAGCAGCCAAGATGCAGCGGGAAGCACAGATACGCAGTATTTT.

This clone has only one observation. The chain joins TRBV9 to TRBJ2-1; 8 bases are a match to TRBD1. The V segment lost 4 bases and the J segment 8 bases; nucleotides outside the gene matches: 8. Per the germline V gene, CDR1 is SGDLS and CDR2 is YYNGEE. CDR3 length: 14 residues. The CDR3 region has the DNA TGTGCCAGCAGCCTTAAGGACAGGGTCGATGAGCAGTTCTTC. Amino acids: CASSLKDRVDEQFF.